The clone carrying this T cell receptor beta chain was recorded once. Its specificity is unknown. This sample was included in a study of blood T cells in healthy people across ages. General observations from the study: Possibly, changes in expanded clonotypes were confounded because donor CMV status was unknown.

A second roughly 6 to 12 cycle PCR used barcoded and J-beta primers. From the 5' RACE reads, TCRdb called clonotypes with MiXCR, one entry per CDR3 protein. The sample contains some 1 million distinct CDR3 sequences, over 35% of which appear only once. The CDR3 length is 14 residues. CDR1 is MGHDK, CDR2 SYGVNS, per germline. Trimming left V 3 bases short and J 13 bases short, with 19 bases between. The origin of this receptor is a woman aged 55 to 70 in good health. V and J are TRBV25-1 and TRBJ2-1; D is uncertain. Specimen: blood. As DNA, the CDR3 is TGTGCCAGCAGTGACGGCAGTAGTGACGAGACCCAGTTCTTC. Translating gives CASSDGSSDETQFF. Using reference TRBV25-1 and TRBJ2-1 for the parts outside the CDR3, the full variable domain is EADIYQTPRYLVIGTGKKITLECSQTMGHDKMYWYQQDPGMELHLIHYSYGVNSTEKGDLSSESTVSRIRTEHFPLTLESARPSHTSQYLCASSDGSSDETQFFGPGTRLTVL.